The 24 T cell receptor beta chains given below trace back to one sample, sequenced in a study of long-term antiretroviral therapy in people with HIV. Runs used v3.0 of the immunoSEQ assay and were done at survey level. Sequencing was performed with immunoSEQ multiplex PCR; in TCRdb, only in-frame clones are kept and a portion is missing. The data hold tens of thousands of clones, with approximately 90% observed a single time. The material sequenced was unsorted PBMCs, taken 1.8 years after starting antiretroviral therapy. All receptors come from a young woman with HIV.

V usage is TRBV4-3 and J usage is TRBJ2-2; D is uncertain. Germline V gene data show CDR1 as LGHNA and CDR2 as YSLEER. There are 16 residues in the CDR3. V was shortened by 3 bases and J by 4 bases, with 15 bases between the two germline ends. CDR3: CASSQDFSYGTGELFF. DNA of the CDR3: TGCGCCAGCAGCCAGGATTTCTCTTATGGCACCGGGGAGCTGTTTTTT.

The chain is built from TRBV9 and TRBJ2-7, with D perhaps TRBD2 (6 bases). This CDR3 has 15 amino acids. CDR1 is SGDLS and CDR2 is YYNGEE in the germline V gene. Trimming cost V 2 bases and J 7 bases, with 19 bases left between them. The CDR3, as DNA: TGTGCCAGCAGCGTCGGCGGGACCCGGGTGGGGGAGCAGTACTTC. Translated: CASSVGGTRVGEQYF.

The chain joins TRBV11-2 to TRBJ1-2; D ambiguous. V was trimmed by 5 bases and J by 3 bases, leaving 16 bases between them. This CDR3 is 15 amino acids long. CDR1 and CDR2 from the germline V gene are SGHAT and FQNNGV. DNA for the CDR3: TGTGCCAGCAGCCCCCGAATGAGGGTGGACTATGGCTACACCTTC. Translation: CASSPRMRVDYGYTF. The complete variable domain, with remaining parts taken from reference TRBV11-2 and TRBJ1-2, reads EAGVAQSPRYKIIEKRQSVAFWCNPISGHATLYWYQQILGQGPKLLIQFQNNGVVDDSQLPKDRFSAERLKGVDSTLKIQPAKLEDSAVYLCASSPRMRVDYGYTFGSGTRLTVV.

CDR3: CASSQAERSGRQLPEQYF. DNA of the CDR3: TGTGCCAGCAGCCAAGCTGAACGTTCGGGGAGACAACTACCCGAGCAGTACTTC. V and J are TRBV14 and TRBJ2-7; D is perhaps TRBD2 (5 bases). Germline loops: CDR1 SGHDN, CDR2 FVKESK. V lost 1 base and J lost 6, with 25 bases in between. This CDR3 is 18 amino acids long.

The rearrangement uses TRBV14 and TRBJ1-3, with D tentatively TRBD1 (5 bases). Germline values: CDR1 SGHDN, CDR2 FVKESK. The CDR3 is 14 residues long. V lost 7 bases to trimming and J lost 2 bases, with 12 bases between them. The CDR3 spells CASKRGAPGNTIYF. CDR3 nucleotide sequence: TGTGCCAGCAAAAGAGGGGCGCCTGGAAACACCATATATTTT.

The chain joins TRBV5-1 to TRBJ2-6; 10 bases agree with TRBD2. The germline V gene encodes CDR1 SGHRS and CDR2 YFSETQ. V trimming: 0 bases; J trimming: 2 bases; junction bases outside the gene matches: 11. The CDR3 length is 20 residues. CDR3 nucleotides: TGCGCCAGCAGCTTGGCGACTAGCGGGCCTGGAATGACTGGGGCCAACGTCCTGACTTTC. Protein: CASSLATSGPGMTGANVLTF.

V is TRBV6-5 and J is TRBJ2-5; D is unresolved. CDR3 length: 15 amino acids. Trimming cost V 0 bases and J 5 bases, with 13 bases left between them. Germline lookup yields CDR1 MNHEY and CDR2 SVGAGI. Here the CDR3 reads CASSYSKVGIETQYF. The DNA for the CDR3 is TGTGCCAGCAGTTACTCGAAGGTGGGTATCGAGACCCAGTACTTC.

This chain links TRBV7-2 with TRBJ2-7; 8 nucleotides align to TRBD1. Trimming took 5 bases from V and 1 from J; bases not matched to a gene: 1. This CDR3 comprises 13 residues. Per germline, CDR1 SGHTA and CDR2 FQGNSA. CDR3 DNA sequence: TGTGCCAGCAGCCGACAGGGGTCCTACGAGCAGTACTTC. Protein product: CASSRQGSYEQYF.

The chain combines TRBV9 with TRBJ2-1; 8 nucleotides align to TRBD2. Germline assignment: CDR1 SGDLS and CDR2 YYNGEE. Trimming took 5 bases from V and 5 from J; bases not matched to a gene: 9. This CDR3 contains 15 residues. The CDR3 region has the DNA TGTGCCAGCAGGTCTAGCGGGTCGCCTAACAATGAGCAGTTCTTC. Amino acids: CASRSSGSPNNEQFF.

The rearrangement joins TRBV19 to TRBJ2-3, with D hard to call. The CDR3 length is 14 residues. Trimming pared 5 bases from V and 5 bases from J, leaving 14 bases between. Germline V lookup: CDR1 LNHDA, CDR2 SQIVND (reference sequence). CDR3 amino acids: CASSVPPPGDTQYF. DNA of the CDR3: TGTGCCAGTAGTGTACCACCACCCGGAGATACGCAGTATTTT.

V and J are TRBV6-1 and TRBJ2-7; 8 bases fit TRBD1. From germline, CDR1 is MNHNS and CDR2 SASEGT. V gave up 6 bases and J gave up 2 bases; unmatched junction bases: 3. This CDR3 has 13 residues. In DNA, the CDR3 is TGTGCCAGCAGGCCGGGACAGGCCTACGAGCAGTACTTC. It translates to CASRPGQAYEQYF.

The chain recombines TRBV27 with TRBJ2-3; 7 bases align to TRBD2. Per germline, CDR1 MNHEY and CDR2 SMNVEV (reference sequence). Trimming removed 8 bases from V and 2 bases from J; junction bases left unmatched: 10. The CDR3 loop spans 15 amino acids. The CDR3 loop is CASYRAGANTDTQYF. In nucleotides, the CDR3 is TGTGCCAGCTATAGGGCGGGAGCGAACACAGATACGCAGTATTTT.

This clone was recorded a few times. DNA for the CDR3: TGTGCCAGCAGCGTAGCGGCGGGGGGAAGAAACTCCTACGAGCAGTACTTC. It specifies CASSVAAGGRNSYEQYF. The chain is built from TRBV9 and TRBJ2-7; the match to TRBD2 covers 8 bases. CDR1 SGDLS and CDR2 YYNGEE come from the germline V gene. Trimming cost V 0 bases and J 0 bases; bases outside gene matches: 8. This CDR3 spans 17 amino acids.

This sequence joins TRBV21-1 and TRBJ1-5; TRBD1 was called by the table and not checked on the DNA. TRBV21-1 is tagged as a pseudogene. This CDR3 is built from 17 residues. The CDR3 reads CASSNTCLGTVDQPQHF. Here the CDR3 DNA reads TGTGCCAGCAGCAATACCTGTCTGGGGACAGTCGATCAGCCCCAGCATTTT.

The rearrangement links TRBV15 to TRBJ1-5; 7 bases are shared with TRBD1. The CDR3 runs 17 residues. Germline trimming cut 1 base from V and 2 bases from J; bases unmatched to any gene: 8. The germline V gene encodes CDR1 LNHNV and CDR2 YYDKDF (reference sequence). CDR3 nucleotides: TGTGCCACCAGCAGAGGGGAGGGGGCAAGGGGCAATCAGCCCCAGCATTTT. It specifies CATSRGEGARGNQPQHF.

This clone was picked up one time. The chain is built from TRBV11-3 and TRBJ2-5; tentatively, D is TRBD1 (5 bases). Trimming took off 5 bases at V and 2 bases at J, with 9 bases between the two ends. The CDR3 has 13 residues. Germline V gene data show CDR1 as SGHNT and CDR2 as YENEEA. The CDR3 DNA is TGTGCCAGCAGCCCAGGGCCGCAAGAGACCCAGTACTTC. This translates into CASSPGPQETQYF.

The CDR3 region is CASSLEGGFQETQYF. Written as DNA, the CDR3 is TGTGCCAGCAGCTTAGAGGGGGGGTTCCAAGAGACCCAGTACTTC. This rearrangement joins TRBV7-9 to TRBJ2-5; a possible D gene is TRBD2 (7 bases). The V gene's germline CDR1 is SEHNR and CDR2 FQNEAQ (reference sequence). V was pared by 1 base and J by 1 base, with 10 bases between. This CDR3 has 15 amino acids.

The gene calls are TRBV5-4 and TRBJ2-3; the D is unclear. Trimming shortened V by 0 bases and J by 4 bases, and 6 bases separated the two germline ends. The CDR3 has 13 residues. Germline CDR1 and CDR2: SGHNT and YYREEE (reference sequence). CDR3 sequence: CASSLAPSDTQYF. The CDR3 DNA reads TGTGCCAGCAGCTTGGCGCCGTCAGATACGCAGTATTTT. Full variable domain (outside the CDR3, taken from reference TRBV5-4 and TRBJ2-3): ETGVTQSPTHLIKTRGQQVTLRCSSQSGHNTVSWYQQALGQGPQFIFQYYREEENGRGNFPPRFSGLQFPNYSSELNVNALELDDSALYLCASSLAPSDTQYFGPGTRLTVL.

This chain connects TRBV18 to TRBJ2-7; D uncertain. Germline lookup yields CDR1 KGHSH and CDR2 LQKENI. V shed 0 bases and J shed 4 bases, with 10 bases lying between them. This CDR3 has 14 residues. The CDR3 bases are TGTGCCAGCTCACCACCAACAGAAACTTACGAGCAGTACTTC. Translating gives CASSPPTETYEQYF. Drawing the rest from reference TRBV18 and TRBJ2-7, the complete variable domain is NAGVMQNPRHLVRRRGQEARLRCSPMKGHSHVYWYRQLPEEGLKFMVYLQKENIIDESGMPKERFSAEFPKEGPSILRIQQVVRGDSAAYFCASSPPTETYEQYFGPGTRLTVT.

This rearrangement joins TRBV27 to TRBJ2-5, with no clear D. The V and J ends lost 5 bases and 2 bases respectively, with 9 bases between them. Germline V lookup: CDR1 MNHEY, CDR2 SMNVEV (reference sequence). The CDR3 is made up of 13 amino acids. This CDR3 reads CASSPARQETQYF. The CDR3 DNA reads TGTGCCAGCAGTCCAGCCCGGCAAGAGACCCAGTACTTC.

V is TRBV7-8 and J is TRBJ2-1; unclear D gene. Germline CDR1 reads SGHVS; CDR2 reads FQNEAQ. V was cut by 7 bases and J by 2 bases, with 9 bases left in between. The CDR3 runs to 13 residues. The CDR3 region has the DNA TGTGCCAGCAACCATTTACCCTACAATGAGCAGTTCTTC. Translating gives CASNHLPYNEQFF.

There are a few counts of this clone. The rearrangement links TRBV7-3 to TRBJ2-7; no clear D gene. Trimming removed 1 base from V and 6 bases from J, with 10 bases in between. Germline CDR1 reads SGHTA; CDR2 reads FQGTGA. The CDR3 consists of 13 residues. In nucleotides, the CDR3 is TGTGCCAGCAGCTTAAACGCCCAGTCCGAGCAGTACTTC. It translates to CASSLNAQSEQYF.

In DNA, the CDR3 is TGTGCCAGCAGCTTATTATGGACCCCTTTGGTGGACAATGAGCAGTTCTTC. It codes for CASSLLWTPLVDNEQFF. The gene calls are TRBV7-2 and TRBJ2-1; D call uncertain. This CDR3 region has 17 residues. V lost 2 bases, J lost 5 bases, and 19 bases lay in between. Germline V gives CDR1 SGHTA, CDR2 FQGNSA.

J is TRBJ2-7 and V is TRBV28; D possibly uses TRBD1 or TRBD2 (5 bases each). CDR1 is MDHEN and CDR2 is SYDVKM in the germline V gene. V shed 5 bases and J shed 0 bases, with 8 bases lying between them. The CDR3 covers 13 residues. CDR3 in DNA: TGTGCCAGCAGTGTGGGACGCTCCTACGAGCAGTACTTC. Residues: CASSVGRSYEQYF.